These T cell receptor beta chains were read from a single sample in a study of human T cells and chemical hapten exposure. TCRdb redid the calling of the RACE reads with MiXCR, one entry per CDR3 protein. The sample holds a few hundred thousand distinct CDR3 sequences, around 5% seen once. This material consisted of whole blood, taken in connection with sensitization to the hapten diphenylcyclopropenone (DPC). These receptors were collected from a woman between 50 and 59 years old with alopecia areata. Some clones in this sample may be carry-over from other donors' samples. The CDR3 runs from the conserved cysteine through the conserved F or W. Fields, in order: J gene, V gene, D gene, clone size, CDR3 DNA, CDR3 protein. The D gene is left open where the match is weak. Size values are once, few and many counts, or a class for expanded clones, and some rows have none.

j_gene: TRBJ2-1
v_gene: TRBV7-7
d_gene: -
abundance: few
CDR3nt: TGTGCCAGCAGCCCCAGCTATTACAATGAGCAGTTCTTC
CDR3aa: CASSPSYYNEQFF

j_gene: TRBJ2-5
v_gene: TRBV7-6
d_gene: TRBD2
abundance: many
CDR3nt: TGTGCCAGCAGCGATACGACTAGCGGACAAGAGACCCAGTACTTC
CDR3aa: CASSDTTSGQETQYF

j_gene: TRBJ2-3
v_gene: TRBV7-6
d_gene: TRBD2
abundance: -
CDR3nt: TGTGCCAGCAGCGCCGTAGCGGGCTCCAGCACAGATACGCAGTATTTT
CDR3aa: CASSAVAGSSTDTQYF

j_gene: TRBJ2-5
v_gene: TRBV6-6
d_gene: -
abundance: few
CDR3nt: TGTGCCAGCAGTTACGGGGGGGCAGAGACCCAGTACTTC
CDR3aa: CASSYGGAETQYF

j_gene: TRBJ2-7
v_gene: TRBV29-1
d_gene: -
abundance: many
CDR3nt: TGCAGCACCGGGATGATGGGGTACGAGCAGTACTTC
CDR3aa: CSTGMMGYEQYF

j_gene: TRBJ2-5
v_gene: TRBV6-5
d_gene: -
abundance: few
CDR3nt: TGTGCCAGCAGTTACTCGGACAGCGAGAGGTTTGAGACCCAGTACTTC
CDR3aa: CASSYSDSERFETQYF

j_gene: TRBJ2-3
v_gene: TRBV6-1
d_gene: TRBD2
abundance: few
CDR3nt: TGTGCCAGCGCGCGGGAGACAACAGATACGCAGTATTTT
CDR3aa: CASARETTDTQYF

j_gene: TRBJ2-3
v_gene: TRBV13
d_gene: TRBD2
abundance: many
CDR3nt: TGTGCCAGCAGCTTGCTGGCGGGGGGGCATACAGATACGCAGTATTTT
CDR3aa: CASSLLAGGHTDTQYF

j_gene: TRBJ2-3
v_gene: TRBV11-2
d_gene: TRBD1
abundance: many
CDR3nt: TGTGCCAGCAGCTCCGGGGGCACGGGACAGGGGGCCGGAGATACGCAGTATTTT
CDR3aa: CASSSGGTGQGAGDTQYF

j_gene: TRBJ2-7
v_gene: TRBV5-6
d_gene: -
abundance: many
CDR3nt: TGTGCCAGCAGCTCGTGGGGGGCGGGGAGCTCCTACGAGCAGTACTTC
CDR3aa: CASSSWGAGSSYEQYF

j_gene: TRBJ1-5
v_gene: TRBV15
d_gene: -
abundance: few
CDR3nt: TGTGCCACCAGCAGCCCCGGGACACCTAGCAATCAGCCCCAGCATTTT
CDR3aa: CATSSPGTPSNQPQHF

j_gene: TRBJ2-1
v_gene: TRBV6-5
d_gene: TRBD2
abundance: -
CDR3nt: TGTGCCAGCAGAGGGACGCGGGGGGGCAATGAGCAGTTCTTC
CDR3aa: CASRGTRGGNEQFF